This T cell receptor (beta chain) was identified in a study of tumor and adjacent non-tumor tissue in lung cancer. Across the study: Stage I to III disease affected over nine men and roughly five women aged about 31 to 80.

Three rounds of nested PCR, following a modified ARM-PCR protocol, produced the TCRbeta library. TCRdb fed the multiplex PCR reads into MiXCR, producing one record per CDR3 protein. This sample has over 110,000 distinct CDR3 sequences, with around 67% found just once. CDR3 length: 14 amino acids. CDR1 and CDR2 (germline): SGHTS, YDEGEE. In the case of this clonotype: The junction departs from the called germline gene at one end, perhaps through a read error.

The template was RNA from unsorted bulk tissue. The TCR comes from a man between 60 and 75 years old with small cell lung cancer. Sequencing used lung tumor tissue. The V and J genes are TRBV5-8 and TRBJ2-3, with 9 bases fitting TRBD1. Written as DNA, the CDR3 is TGTGTCAGCAGACGGACAGGGGATACAGATACGCAGTATTTT. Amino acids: CVSRRTGDTDTQYF.